These 16 T cell receptor beta chains share one sample of origin, sequenced in a study of blood T cell repertoires in COVID-19. The protocol was immunoSEQ multiplex PCR, while the TCRdb copy is restricted to in-frame clones and leaves out a portion. The sample has fewer than 300,000 clones, approximately 77% seen once. Sequenced material: peripheral blood. The receptors were sampled from a young woman with acute or convalescent COVID-19.

V and J are TRBV5-1 and TRBJ2-1; possibly TRBD2 for D (6 bases). This CDR3 region has 15 residues. The V and J ends lost 0 bases and 8 bases respectively, with 15 bases between them. Germline CDR1 and CDR2: SGHRS and YFSETQ. CDR3 residues: CASSLGRGRGDEQFF. The DNA of the CDR3 is TGCGCCAGCAGCTTGGGGCGGGGAAGGGGCGATGAGCAGTTCTTC.

The chain employs TRBV15 and TRBJ2-3; TRBD1 agrees at 9 bases. Trimming cost V 4 bases and J 3 bases; bases outside gene matches: 8. In germline, CDR1 is LNHNV, CDR2 YYDKDF (reference sequence). This CDR3 comprises 16 residues. The CDR3 DNA reads as TGTGCCACCAGCATTAGGGGGACAGGGTTAACAGATACGCAGTATTTT. This codes for CATSIRGTGLTDTQYF.

This clone has just a few counts. This chain connects TRBV28 to TRBJ1-5; D unclear. This CDR3 has 14 amino acids. Trimming pared 6 bases from V and 4 bases from J, leaving 13 bases between. Germline lookup yields CDR1 MDHEN and CDR2 SYDVKM. The CDR3 here is CASRTPGPNQPQHF. CDR3 nucleotide sequence: TGTGCCAGCAGGACCCCAGGTCCTAATCAGCCCCAGCATTTT.

The chain carries TRBV6-5 and TRBJ1-2; D unresolved. The V gene's germline CDR1 is MNHEY and CDR2 SVGAGI. The CDR3 has 15 residues. The V and J ends lost 2 bases and 4 bases respectively, with 14 bases between them. CDR3 residues: CASSYSRYDTYGYTF. Here the CDR3 DNA reads TGTGCCAGCAGTTACAGCAGATATGACACCTATGGCTACACCTTC.

The V call is TRBV6-5, the J call TRBJ1-3; no clear D. Per the germline V gene, CDR1 is MNHEY and CDR2 is SVGAGI. This CDR3 has 16 amino acids. Trimming stripped 0 bases from V and 0 bases from J, with 9 bases between. Here the CDR3 reads CASSYSTQGSGNTIYF. As DNA, the CDR3 is TGTGCCAGCAGTTACTCGACACAAGGCTCTGGAAACACCATATATTTT.

This chain connects TRBV9 to TRBJ2-2; D remains ambiguous. In germline, CDR1 is SGDLS, CDR2 YYNGEE. With 2 bases removed from V and 1 base from J, the gap between germline ends came to 6 bases. This CDR3 region has 14 residues. The CDR3: CASSVRWNTGELFF. In nucleotides, the CDR3 is TGTGCCAGCAGCGTGAGGTGGAACACCGGGGAGCTGTTTTTT. The complete variable domain, with remaining parts taken from reference TRBV9 and TRBJ2-2, reads DSGVTQTPKHLITATGQRVTLRCSPRSGDLSVYWYQQSLDQGLQFLIQYYNGEERAKGNILERFSAQQFPDLHSELNLSSLELGDSALYFCASSVRWNTGELFFGEGSRLTVL.

The genes are TRBV4-2 and TRBJ1-5, with TRBD1 matching over 10 bases. This CDR3 spans 18 amino acids. The V segment lost 0 bases and the J segment 6 bases; nucleotides outside the gene matches: 11. The germline V gene has CDR1 LGHNA and CDR2 YNFKEQ. CDR3 DNA: TGTGCCAGCAGCCAAGATCTCTTGACAGGGGGCACGGGTCAGCCCCAGCATTTT. Its translation: CASSQDLLTGGTGQPQHF.

V and J are TRBV6-7 and TRBJ1-4, with TRBD1 as a possible D gene (6 bases). TRBV6-7 is assigned to the ORF class and has an uncertain function. This CDR3 has 15 amino acids. Trimming stripped 6 bases from V and 3 bases from J, with 14 bases between. The CDR3: CASSLGRGANEKLFF. CDR3 nucleotides: TGTGCCAGCAGCCTCGGCAGGGGTGCTAATGAAAAACTGTTTTTT.

This chain joins TRBV19 and TRBJ2-7, with 11 bases fitting TRBD2. J lost 3 bases, V lost 3 bases, and 4 bases had no gene match. The CDR3 sequence is 15 residues long. From germline, CDR1 is LNHDA and CDR2 SQIVND (reference sequence). CDR3 bases: TGTGCCAGTAGTATCCAGACTAGCGGGAACTACGAGCAGTACTTC. Translating gives CASSIQTSGNYEQYF.

The chain is built from TRBV4-3 and TRBJ1-1; the D is unclear. The V end lost 4 bases, the J end lost 1 base, and 10 bases lay between the germline ends. This CDR3 has 14 residues. CDR1 LGHNA and CDR2 YSLEER come from the germline V gene. CDR3 protein: CASSRGGSNTEAFF. DNA of the CDR3: TGCGCCAGCAGCCGGGGAGGATCGAACACTGAAGCTTTCTTT.

The chain employs TRBV7-9 and TRBJ2-1, with 7 positions matching TRBD2. CDR1 is SEHNR and CDR2 is FQNEAQ in the germline V gene (reference sequence). J was trimmed by 1 base and V by 0 bases; bases with no gene match: 6. The CDR3 runs to 17 residues. CDR3 sequence: CASSLAGGWRSYNEQFF. The CDR3 DNA follows: TGTGCCAGCAGCTTAGCGGGGGGGTGGCGGTCCTACAATGAGCAGTTCTTC.

The genes are TRBV30 and TRBJ2-1; the D gene is possibly TRBD2 (6 bases). From germline, CDR1 is GTSNPN and CDR2 SVGIG (reference sequence). V lost 1 base and J lost 3, with 13 bases in between. This CDR3 spans 15 amino acids. The CDR3 protein is CAWSEGTSLYNEQFF. The CDR3 nucleotides are TGTGCCTGGAGTGAGGGGACTTCCCTCTACAATGAGCAGTTCTTC.

This chain joins TRBV9 and TRBJ2-2; 10 nucleotides align to TRBD1. CDR1 SGDLS and CDR2 YYNGEE come from the germline V gene. J was trimmed by 4 bases and V by 4 bases; bases with no gene match: 4. The CDR3 spans 15 residues. DNA for the CDR3: TGTGCCAGCAGCTCCCGGACAGGGGGCACCGGGGAGCTGTTTTTT. The encoded protein is CASSSRTGGTGELFF.

The CDR3, as DNA: TGCGCCAGCAGTAACATTCAGGGTGCGCTGAACACTGAAGCTTTCTTT. Encoded protein: CASSNIQGALNTEAFF. The chain recombines TRBV10-1 with TRBJ1-1, with a possible D match to TRBD1 (5 bases). Germline CDR1 reads WNHNN; CDR2 reads SYGVQD (reference sequence). This CDR3 has 16 amino acids. Trimming shortened V by 5 bases and J by 0 bases, and 16 bases separated the two germline ends.

The chain recombines TRBV9 with TRBJ2-6; 9 bases line up with TRBD2. With 3 bases clipped from V and 1 base from J, the junction kept 5 bases outside the gene matches. This CDR3 comprises 17 residues. The germline gives CDR1 SGDLS, CDR2 YYNGEE. The DNA of the CDR3 is TGTGCCAGCAGCGCGACTAGCGGTTATTCTGGGGCCAACGTCCTGACTTTC. The encoded protein is CASSATSGYSGANVLTF.

A single count supports this clone. This chain links TRBV27 with TRBJ2-1, with 16 bases lining up with TRBD2. This CDR3 is 19 amino acids long. CDR1 is MNHEY and CDR2 is SMNVEV in the germline V gene (reference sequence). V shed 6 bases and J 0 bases; nucleotides not matched to a gene: 8. The CDR3 bases are TGTGCCAGCAGGGGGCCGGGACTAGCGGGAGGGAGCTCCTACAATGAGCAGTTCTTC. This codes for CASRGPGLAGGSSYNEQFF.